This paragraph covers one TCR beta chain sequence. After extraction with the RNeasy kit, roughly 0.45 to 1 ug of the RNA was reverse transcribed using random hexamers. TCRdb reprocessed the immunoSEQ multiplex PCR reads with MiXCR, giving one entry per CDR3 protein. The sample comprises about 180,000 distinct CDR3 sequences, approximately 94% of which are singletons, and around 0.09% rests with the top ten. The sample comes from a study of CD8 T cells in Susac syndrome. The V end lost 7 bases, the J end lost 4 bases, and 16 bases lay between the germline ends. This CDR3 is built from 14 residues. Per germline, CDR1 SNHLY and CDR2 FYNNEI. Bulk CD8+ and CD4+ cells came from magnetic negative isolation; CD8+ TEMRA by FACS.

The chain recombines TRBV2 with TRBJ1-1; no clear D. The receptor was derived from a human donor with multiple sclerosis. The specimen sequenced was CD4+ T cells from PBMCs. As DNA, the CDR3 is TGTGCCAGCATATCGTTGGGTAGAAGCACTGAAGCTTTCTTT. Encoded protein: CASISLGRSTEAFF.